This T cell receptor beta chain came from a study of molecular identifiers for immune sequencing clone quantification. This clonotype was observed many times. The antigen is undetermined. MiXCR was run by TCRdb on the PCR reads, yielding one entry per CDR3 protein. The data show about half a million distinct CDR3 sequences, 20% to 25% seen once. General observations from the study: Over 97% of CMV-specific effector molecules, but under 1% of naive ones, were in clones above 20 copies.

The source is a human donor in good health. Some libraries in this study had Jurkat cell RNA spiked in. Sequenced input: naive CD8+ T cells from blood, with Jurkat cell RNA spiked in. The subset denotes: FACS-sorted CD8+CD4-CCR7+CD45RA+ naive T cells.

The CDR3 DNA reads as TGTGCCAGCAGCCAAGATAATCGGCTCTGGCGGACAGATACGCAGTATTTT. It yields the protein CASSQDNRLWRTDTQYF. The gene calls are TRBV3-1 and TRBJ2-3, with D uncertain. Germline V gives CDR1 LGHDT, CDR2 YNNKEL (reference sequence). V was cut by 0 bases and J by 3 bases, with 16 bases left in between. This CDR3 is 17 amino acids long.